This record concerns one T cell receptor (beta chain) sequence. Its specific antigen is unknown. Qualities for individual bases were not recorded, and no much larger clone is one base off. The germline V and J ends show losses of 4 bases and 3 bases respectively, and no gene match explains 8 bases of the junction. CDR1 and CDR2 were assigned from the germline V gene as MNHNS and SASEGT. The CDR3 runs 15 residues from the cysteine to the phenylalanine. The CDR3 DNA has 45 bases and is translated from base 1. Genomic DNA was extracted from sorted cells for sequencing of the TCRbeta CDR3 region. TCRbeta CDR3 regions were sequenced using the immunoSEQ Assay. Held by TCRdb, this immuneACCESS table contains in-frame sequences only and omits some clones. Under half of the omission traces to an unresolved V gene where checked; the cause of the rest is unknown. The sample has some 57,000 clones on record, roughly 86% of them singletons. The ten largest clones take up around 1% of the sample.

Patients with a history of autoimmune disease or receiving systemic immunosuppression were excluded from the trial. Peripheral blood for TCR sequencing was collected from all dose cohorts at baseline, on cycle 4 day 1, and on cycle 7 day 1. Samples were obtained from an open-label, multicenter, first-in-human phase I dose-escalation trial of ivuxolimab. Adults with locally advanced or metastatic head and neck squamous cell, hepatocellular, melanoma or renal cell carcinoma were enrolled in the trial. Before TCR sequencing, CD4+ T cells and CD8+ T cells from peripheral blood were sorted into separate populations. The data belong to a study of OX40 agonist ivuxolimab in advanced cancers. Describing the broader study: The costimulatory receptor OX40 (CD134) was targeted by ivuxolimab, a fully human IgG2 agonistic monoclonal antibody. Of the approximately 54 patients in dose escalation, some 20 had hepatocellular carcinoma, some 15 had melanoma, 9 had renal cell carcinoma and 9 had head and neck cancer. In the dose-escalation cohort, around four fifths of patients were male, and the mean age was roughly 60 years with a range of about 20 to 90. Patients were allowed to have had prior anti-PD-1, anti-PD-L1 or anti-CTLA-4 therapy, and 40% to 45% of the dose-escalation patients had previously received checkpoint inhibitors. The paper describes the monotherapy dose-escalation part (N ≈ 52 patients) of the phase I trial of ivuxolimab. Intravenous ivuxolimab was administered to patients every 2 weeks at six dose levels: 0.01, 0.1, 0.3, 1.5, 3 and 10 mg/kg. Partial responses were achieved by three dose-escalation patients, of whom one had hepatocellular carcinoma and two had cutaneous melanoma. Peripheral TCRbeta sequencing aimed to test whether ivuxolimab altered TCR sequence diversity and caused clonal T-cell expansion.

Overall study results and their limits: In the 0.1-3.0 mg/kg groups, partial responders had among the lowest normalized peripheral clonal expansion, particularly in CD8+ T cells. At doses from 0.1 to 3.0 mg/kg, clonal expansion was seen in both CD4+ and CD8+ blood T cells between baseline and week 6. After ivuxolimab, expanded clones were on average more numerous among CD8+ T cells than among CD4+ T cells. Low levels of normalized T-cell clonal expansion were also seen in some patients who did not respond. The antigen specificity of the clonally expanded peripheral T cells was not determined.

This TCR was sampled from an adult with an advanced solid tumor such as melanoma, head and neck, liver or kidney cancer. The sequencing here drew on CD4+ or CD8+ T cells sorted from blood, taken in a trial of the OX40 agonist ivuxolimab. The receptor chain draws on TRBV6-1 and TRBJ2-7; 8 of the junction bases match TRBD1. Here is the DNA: TGTGCCAGCAGTGTAGTCCGGGACAGGCTCTACGAGCAGTACTTC. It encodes CASSVVRDRLYEQYF.